This T cell receptor beta chain was obtained from a study of T-cell memory formation after mild COVID-19. Study as a whole: In these data, TCR clusters were largely donor specific.

As for this clonotype: Its cognate antigen is unknown.

Study findings and constraints: SARS-CoV-2 specificity of second-wave clones peaking day 37 was unconfirmed. A second wave expanding day 15 to 37 was CD4+-biased; contracting clones were balanced.

The CDR3 spans 14 residues. V was clipped by 8 bases and J by 4 bases; unmatched bases: 3. Germline V gene lookup returns CDR1 MNHNS and CDR2 SASEGT. 5'RACE primed from the constant segment yielded TCR alpha and TCR beta cDNA libraries bearing sample barcodes and UMIs. TCRdb processed the 5' RACE reads anew with MiXCR; each CDR3 protein has one entry. The sample yields 550,000 to 600,000 distinct CDR3 sequences, roughly 20% seen once. This chain connects TRBV6-1 to TRBJ2-1, with 12 positions matching TRBD2. The sample taken for sequencing was PBMCs or a T cell subset sorted from them (not recorded which). The source is an adult woman who had mild COVID-19 (a few samples of this study predate the infection). Cell type and time point are not known. The CDR3 DNA reads as TGTGCCAGCGCGACTAGCGGGAGTTACAATGAGCAGTTCTTC. Its protein is CASATSGSYNEQFF.